The clone carrying this T cell receptor (beta chain) was detected a few times. Its antigen is unidentified. The record originates from a study of cytomegalovirus exposure and HLA in healthy donors. The CDR3 covers 16 residues. Germline V gene sequence: CDR1 MNHNY, CDR2 SVGAGI (reference sequence). V dropped 0 bases and J dropped 7; count of bases not matched to a gene: 9. Study results and limitations: About 180 TCR beta chains were listed as cytomegalovirus-associated.

The donors, nominally healthy at sampling, likely had unrecorded immune exposures. Absent from the records is this donor's CMV serostatus. Primers for the PCR totalled 60 Vbeta and 13 Jbeta. Using immunoSEQ multiplex PCR, the repertoire was profiled, and TCRdb retains in-frame clones only, with some absent. Counted here are tens of thousands of clones, over 65% occurring once; the ten biggest clones make up approximately 10%. The specimen sequenced was PBMCs. This chain connects TRBV6-6 to TRBJ1-5, with 7 bases that match TRBD1. This sequence originates from a human donor in good health. The CDR3 sequence is CASSYSTGASSQPQHF. The CDR3 DNA reads TGTGCCAGCAGTTACTCTACAGGGGCCTCATCGCAGCCCCAGCATTTT.